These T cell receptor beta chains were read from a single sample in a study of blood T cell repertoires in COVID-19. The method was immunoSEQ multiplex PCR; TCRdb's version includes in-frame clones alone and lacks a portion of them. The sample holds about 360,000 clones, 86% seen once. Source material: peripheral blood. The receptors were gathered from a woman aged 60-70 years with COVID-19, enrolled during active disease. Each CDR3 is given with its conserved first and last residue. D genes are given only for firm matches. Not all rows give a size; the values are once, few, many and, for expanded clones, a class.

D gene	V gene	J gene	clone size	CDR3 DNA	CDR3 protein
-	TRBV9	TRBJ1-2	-	TGTGCCAGCAGCGTAGGACAGAATCACTATGGCTACACCTTC	CASSVGQNHYGYTF
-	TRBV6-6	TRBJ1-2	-	TGTGCCAGCAGAGACAGTGGGGGGGCTATTGGCTACACCTTC	CASRDSGGAIGYTF
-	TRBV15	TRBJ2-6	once	TGTGCCACCAGCAGAAAACAGCACTCTGGGGCCAACGTCCTGACTTTC	CATSRKQHSGANVLTF
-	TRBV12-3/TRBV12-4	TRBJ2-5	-	TGTGCCAGCAGTTTCCAGGCCCAAGAGACCCAGTACTTC	CASSFQAQETQYF
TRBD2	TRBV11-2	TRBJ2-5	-	TGTGCCAGCAGCCGAGCGGGGAAGTACCAAGAGACCCAGTACTTC	CASSRAGKYQETQYF
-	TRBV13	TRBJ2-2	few	TGTGCCAGCAGCTTTGGAGGGTACACCGGGGAGCTGTTTTTT	CASSFGGYTGELFF
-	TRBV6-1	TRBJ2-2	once	TGTGCCAGCAGTGAACGGGAGACCGGGGAGCTGTTTTTT	CASSERETGELFF
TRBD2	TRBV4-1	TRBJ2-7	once	TGCGCCAGCAGCCAAGGGATAGCGGGGTTATCCTACGAGCAGTACTTC	CASSQGIAGLSYEQYF
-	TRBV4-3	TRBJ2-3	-	TGCGCCAGCAGCCAAGGAGTACTCAGCACAGATACGCAGTATTTT	CASSQGVLSTDTQYF
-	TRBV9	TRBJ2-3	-	TGTGCCAGCAGCGTGGACAGCACTAGCACAGATACGCAGTATTTT	CASSVDSTSTDTQYF
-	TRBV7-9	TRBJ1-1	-	TGTGCCAGCAGCTTAGGAGAGAGATTCACTGAAGCTTTCTTT	CASSLGERFTEAFF
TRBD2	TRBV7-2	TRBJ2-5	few	TGTGCCAGCAGCAAAACTAGCGGGGAAGAGACCCAGTACTTC	CASSKTSGEETQYF
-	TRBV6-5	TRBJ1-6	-	TGTGCCAGCAGTTACAGGGGCGGTTCACCCCTCCACTTT	CASSYRGGSPLHF
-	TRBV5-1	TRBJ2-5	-	TGCGCCAGCAGCTTGGTGGGGCCGGTGGAGACCCAGTACTTC	CASSLVGPVETQYF
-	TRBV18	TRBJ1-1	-	TGTGCCAGCTCCACAGGGAGGAACACTGAAGCTTTCTTT	CASSTGRNTEAFF
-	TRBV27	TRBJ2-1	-	TGTGCCAGCAAGTCGAGCGCTACCTACAATGAGCAGTTCTTC	CASKSSATYNEQFF
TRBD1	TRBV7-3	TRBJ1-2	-	TGTGCCAGCAGCCCTGTTGGGACAGGGGTTGGCTACACCTTC	CASSPVGTGVGYTF
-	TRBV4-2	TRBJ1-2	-	TGTGCCAGCAACCAAGAGGGGCAGGGGCACTATGGCTACACCTTC	CASNQEGQGHYGYTF
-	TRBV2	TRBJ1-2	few	TGTGCTTACCCCGCAAGCAGGGGAGATGGCTACACCTTC	CAYPASRGDGYTF
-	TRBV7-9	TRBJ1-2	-	TGTGCCAGCAGCGTAGGGGCCACAGGGAACCCTGACTTC	CASSVGATGNPDF
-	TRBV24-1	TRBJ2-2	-	TGTGCCACCAGTGCCCAGGGCGGCACCGGGGAGCTGTTTTTT	CATSAQGGTGELFF
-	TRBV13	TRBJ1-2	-	TGTGCCAGCAGGTCCTACAGGTCTAACTATGGCTACACCTTC	CASRSYRSNYGYTF
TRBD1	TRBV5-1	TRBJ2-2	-	TGCGCCAGCAGCTCCCAACCTCGGACAGGGCCGAACACCGGGGAGCTGTTTTTT	CASSSQPRTGPNTGELFF
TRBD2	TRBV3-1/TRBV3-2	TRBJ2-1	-	TGTGCCAGCAGCCAAGAGCTAGCGGTCTACAATGAGCAGTTCTTC	CASSQELAVYNEQFF